What follows are 19 T cell receptor beta chains derived from one specimen sequenced in a study of blood T cell repertoires in COVID-19. Using immunoSEQ multiplex PCR, the repertoire was profiled, and TCRdb retains in-frame clones only, with some absent. The sample carries fewer than 200,000 clones, 70% to 90% recorded once. The specimen was peripheral blood. The receptors stem from a man aged 50 to 60 with active or convalescent COVID-19.

This chain joins TRBV7-3 and TRBJ2-3, with 8 bases fitting TRBD1. Per germline, CDR1 SGHTA and CDR2 FQGTGA. The CDR3 covers 14 residues. Unmatched junction bases numbered 6, after V lost 6 bases and J lost 4 bases. CDR3 DNA: TGTGCCAGCAGTGCCGGACAGGGCCCAGATACGCAGTATTTT. It specifies CASSAGQGPDTQYF.

The chain employs TRBV6-5 and TRBJ1-1; 8 bases match TRBD1. The CDR3 consists of 14 residues. Unmatched junction bases numbered 8, after V lost 6 bases and J lost 5 bases. The germline gives CDR1 MNHEY, CDR2 SVGAGI. CDR3 protein: CASRKDRGWTEAFF. CDR3 bases: TGTGCCAGCAGGAAAGACAGGGGATGGACTGAAGCTTTCTTT.

The chain employs TRBV5-5 and TRBJ2-3; 7 nucleotides align to TRBD2. Losses at the gene ends were 0 bases for V and 1 base for J; bases not matched to a gene: 2. The CDR3 sequence is 15 residues long. The germline V gene encodes CDR1 SGHKS and CDR2 YYEKEE (reference sequence). The chain's CDR3 is CASSLGSGGTDTQYF. The CDR3 nucleotides are TGTGCCAGCAGCTTGGGAAGCGGGGGCACAGATACGCAGTATTTT.

V and J are TRBV28 and TRBJ2-1, with a possible D match to TRBD2 (7 bases). The germline V and J ends were trimmed by 6 bases and 5 bases, with 20 bases remaining between them. Germline V lookup: CDR1 MDHEN, CDR2 SYDVKM. The CDR3 extends over 16 amino acids. In DNA, the CDR3 is TGTGCCAGCAGCTATATTGGGGGGGGGCAGAACAATGAGCAGTTCTTC. Protein product: CASSYIGGGQNNEQFF.

This chain joins TRBV3-1 (or the pseudogene TRBV3-2) and TRBJ1-6; D not resolved. Trimming removed 1 base from V and 8 bases from J, with 12 bases in between. CDR3 size: 15 residues. Germline V gene sequence: CDR1 LGHDT, CDR2 YNNKEL (reference sequence). This CDR3 is CASSQVGGNDSPLHF. Written as DNA, the CDR3 is TGTGCCAGCAGCCAAGTAGGCGGAAATGATTCACCCCTCCACTTT.

The V gene is TRBV6-5, the J gene TRBJ2-2; D not certain. Germline V gives CDR1 MNHEY, CDR2 SVGAGI. Trimming took 8 bases from V and 5 from J, leaving 15 bases between them. The CDR3 is 14 amino acids. This chain's CDR3 is CASSSLFGTGELFF. The CDR3 bases are TGTGCCAGCTCCTCTCTTTTCGGTACCGGGGAGCTGTTTTTT.

The rearrangement joins TRBV21-1 to TRBJ2-5; TRBD1 is taken as the D call from the table, unchecked against the DNA. TRBV21-1 is tagged as a pseudogene. The CDR3 runs to 14 residues. CDR3: CASIKRDIQETQYF. The CDR3, as DNA: TGTGCCAGCATAAAGAGGGACATACAAGAGACCCAGTACTTC.

The chain employs TRBV6-6 and TRBJ1-1, with 7 bases fitting TRBD1. Germline CDR1 and CDR2: MNHNY and SVGAGI (reference sequence). The CDR3 runs to 13 residues. V was clipped by 8 bases and J by 7 bases; unmatched bases: 10. Here the CDR3 reads CASGDNRGHEAFF. The CDR3 coding sequence is TGTGCCAGCGGGGACAACAGGGGTCATGAAGCTTTCTTT.

This chain uses TRBV13 with TRBJ1-4, with 8 bases lining up with TRBD1. Per germline, CDR1 PRHDT and CDR2 FYEKMQ (reference sequence). V lost 5 bases and J lost 5; bases outside the gene matches: 7. The CDR3 has 15 amino acids. The CDR3 DNA is TGTGCCAGCAGCGCCACAGGGGGGTGGAATGAAAAACTGTTTTTT. Translating it yields CASSATGGWNEKLFF.

The J gene is TRBJ2-7, the V gene TRBV2, with TRBD2 matching over 13 bases. This CDR3 contains 15 residues. Germline V gene sequence: CDR1 SNHLY, CDR2 FYNNEI. The junction had 6 bases not matched to a gene; V was cut back by 5 bases and J by 5 bases. The CDR3 DNA follows: TGTGCCAGCAGTTCAAGGACTAGCGGGAGTGACGAGCAGTACTTC. The encoded protein is CASSSRTSGSDEQYF.

DNA of the CDR3: TGTGCCAGCAGCTCTGTGAAAACGCACGCGAACTATGGCTACACCTTC. This translates into CASSSVKTHANYGYTF. V gene TRBV6-2 or TRBV6-3 combines with J gene TRBJ1-2; no firm D call. V lost 6 bases and J 2 bases, leaving 19 bases between the germline ends. In germline, CDR1 is MNHEY, CDR2 SVGEGT. The CDR3 spans 16 residues.

V and J are TRBV9 and TRBJ2-3, with D perhaps TRBD1 (5 bases). The V and J ends lost 0 bases and 4 bases respectively, with 9 bases between them. Germline V lookup: CDR1 SGDLS, CDR2 YYNGEE. This CDR3 has 14 residues. The CDR3 loop reads CASSVVGAPDTQYF. CDR3 nucleotides: TGTGCCAGCAGCGTAGTTGGGGCTCCAGATACGCAGTATTTT.

The V and J genes are TRBV6-5 and TRBJ2-1; 10 bases agree with TRBD2. The V gene's germline CDR1 is MNHEY and CDR2 SVGAGI. The V gene end was trimmed by 5 bases and the J gene end by 10 bases; junction bases not matched to a gene: 8. The CDR3 spans 14 residues. The CDR3 here is CASSSGTSDEEQFF. CDR3 nucleotides: TGTGCCAGCAGTAGCGGGACTAGCGATGAAGAGCAGTTCTTC.

J is TRBJ1-2 and V is TRBV19; D perhaps matches TRBD1 (5 bases). The ends were cut back, 5 bases at V and 4 bases at J, with 8 bases in the middle. Germline V gene data show CDR1 as LNHDA and CDR2 as SQIVND (reference sequence). The CDR3 runs to 12 residues. CDR3 sequence (DNA): TGTGCCAGTAGTGTGGGGGGCTATGGCTACACCTTC. Residues: CASSVGGYGYTF.

The chain links TRBV15 to TRBJ2-5, with 13 nucleotides matching TRBD2. The germline V gene encodes CDR1 LNHNV and CDR2 YYDKDF (reference sequence). The CDR3 sequence is 18 residues long. With V trimmed by 1 base and J by 0 bases, 5 bases remained unmatched. CDR3 nucleotides: TGTGCCACCAGCAGAGGGAGGACTAGCGGGGGACACCAAGAGACCCAGTACTTC. Translated, it gives CATSRGRTSGGHQETQYF.

The chain recombines TRBV7-7 with TRBJ2-1; 10 bases align to TRBD2. The CDR3 length is 16 residues. The V gene's germline CDR1 is SSHAT and CDR2 FNYEAQ (reference sequence). Trimming cost V 2 bases and J 4 bases; bases outside gene matches: 5. CDR3 sequence (DNA): TGTGCCAGCAGCTTATCCGGGACTAGCGTATACAATGAGCAGTTCTTC. Amino acids: CASSLSGTSVYNEQFF. Looking up the rest from reference TRBV7-7 and TRBJ2-1 gives the full variable domain: GAGVSQSPRYKVTKRGQDVTLRCDPISSHATLYWYQQALGQGPEFLTYFNYEAQPDKSGLPSDRFSAERPEGSISTLTIQRTEQRDSAMYRCASSLSGTSVYNEQFFGPGTRLTVL.

J is TRBJ2-7 and V is TRBV19, with D tentatively TRBD2 (5 bases). CDR3 size: 13 residues. V was shortened by 9 bases and J by 5 bases, with 17 bases between the two germline ends. Germline V gives CDR1 LNHDA, CDR2 SQIVND (reference sequence). CDR3 in amino acids: CASARGNTDEQYF. CDR3 sequence (DNA): TGTGCCAGCGCCCGGGGAAACACGGACGAGCAGTACTTC.

The chain uses TRBV6-1 and TRBJ1-2; D ambiguous. V was shortened by 2 bases and J by 3 bases, with 10 bases between the two germline ends. CDR3 length equals 14 residues. CDR1 is MNHNS, CDR2 SASEGT, per germline. The CDR3 region has the DNA TGTGCCAGCAGTGAATTTGAGGGTTACTATGGCTACACCTTC. Encoded protein: CASSEFEGYYGYTF.

This clone was recorded once. The rearrangement joins TRBV6-1 to TRBJ1-1, with D perhaps TRBD1 (5 bases). Trimming removed 3 bases at V and 1 base at J, with 9 bases between. Per the germline V gene, CDR1 is MNHNS and CDR2 is SASEGT. The CDR3 has 14 amino acids. In DNA, the CDR3 is TGTGCCAGCAGTGAGGTCAGGGAGAACACTGAAGCTTTCTTT. This encodes CASSEVRENTEAFF.